The source of this T cell receptor beta chain is a study of blood T cell repertoires in COVID-19. As for the study in general: COVID-19 samples collected from the United States, Italy and Spain covered acute and convalescent phases. T cells, B-cell-depleted T cells, or PBMCs supplied cDNA or gDNA.

Enrollees, about 18 to 89 years old, lived in approximately 25 US areas. Two negative PCRs, clearance, or symptom resolution had been documented for recovered Cohort 3 donors. The CDR3 has 16 residues. CDR1 is LGHDT, CDR2 YNNKEL, per germline (reference sequence). V was shortened by 1 base and J by 2 bases, with 14 bases between the two germline ends. Generated by immunoSEQ multiplex PCR, the TCRdb table keeps only in-frame clones and is missing some. The table shows a few hundred thousand clones, with approximately 83% occurring only once. Sequencing was carried out using PBMCs or T cells enriched from blood (not recorded which). The rearrangement joins TRBV3-1 (or the pseudogene TRBV3-2) to TRBJ1-1; tentative D call: TRBD1 (5 bases). The clonotype originates from a man aged 25 to 40 who had recovered from COVID-19. In nucleotides, the CDR3 is TGTGCCAGCAGCCAAGCCCCCGGGGGGAGAAACACTGAAGCTTTCTTT. As protein: CASSQAPGGRNTEAFF.